The 8 T cell receptor beta chains presented below share a single source sample, sequenced in a study of OX40 agonist ivuxolimab in advanced cancers. Sequenced by immunoSEQ multiplex PCR; TCRdb stores in-frame clones only, minus some. The data contain approximately 52,000 clones, 94% of them seen just once; the ten biggest clones take up around 12%. The starting material was CD4+ or CD8+ T cells sorted from blood, obtained in a trial of the OX40 agonist ivuxolimab. These receptors all stem from an adult with an advanced solid tumor such as melanoma, head and neck, liver or kidney cancer.

The chain employs TRBV5-1 and TRBJ1-1; a weak D match, TRBD1 (5 bases). V lost 1 base, J lost 4 bases, and 14 bases lay in between. The length of the CDR3 is 15 residues. The germline V gene has CDR1 SGHRS and CDR2 YFSETQ. CDR3 sequence: CASSLRGGPVTEAFF. The CDR3 DNA reads as TGCGCCAGCAGCTTGAGGGGCGGTCCAGTCACTGAAGCTTTCTTT.

In its sample, this clone was seen once. The gene calls are TRBV28 and TRBJ2-7; D is ambiguous. Trimming removed 6 bases from V and 5 bases from J, with 14 bases in between. CDR3 length: 13 residues. Germline-derived CDR1 and CDR2 are MDHEN and SYDVKM. This CDR3 is CASSPRLDNEQYF. The CDR3 nucleotides read TGTGCCAGCAGCCCGCGGCTGGATAACGAGCAGTACTTC. Variable domain in full (rest from reference TRBV28 and TRBJ2-7): DVKVTQSSRYLVKRTGEKVFLECVQDMDHENMFWYRQDPGLGLRLIYFSYDVKMKEKGDIPEGYSVSREKKERFSLILESASTNQTSMYLCASSPRLDNEQYFGPGTRLTVT.

V usage is TRBV11-3 and J usage is TRBJ2-7, with no clear D. V lost 5 bases, J lost 4 bases, and 9 bases lay in between. The germline V gene encodes CDR1 SGHNT and CDR2 YENEEA. The CDR3 is made up of 12 amino acids. The CDR3 region is CASSLSGYEQYF. The DNA for the CDR3 is TGTGCCAGCAGCCTGTCAGGTTACGAGCAGTACTTC.

The V call is TRBV7-9, the J call TRBJ2-5; no firm D call. Trimming took 1 base from V and 1 from J, leaving 1 base between them. The germline V gene encodes CDR1 SEHNR and CDR2 FQNEAQ (reference sequence). This CDR3 has 12 residues. The CDR3 DNA reads as TGTGCCAGCAGCTTAGTCCAAGAGACCCAGTACTTC. Translated: CASSLVQETQYF.

The chain employs TRBV2 and TRBJ2-5, with a weak D call TRBD2 (5 bases). V was clipped by 9 bases and J by 3 bases, with 14 bases between them. The CDR3 totals 13 residues. Germline CDR1 reads SNHLY; CDR2 reads FYNNEI. The CDR3, as DNA: TGTGCCAGGAGAGATGACGGGAAAGAGACCCAGTACTTC. Its protein product is CARRDDGKETQYF.

The chain recombines TRBV27 with TRBJ2-7, with 10 bases fitting TRBD1. Losses at the gene ends were 6 bases for V and 6 bases for J; bases not matched to a gene: 5. CDR1 is MNHEY, CDR2 SMNVEV, per germline (reference sequence). The CDR3 loop spans 13 amino acids. The CDR3, as DNA: TGTGCCAGCAGCCCGGGACAGGGGACCGAGCAGTACTTC. Its protein product is CASSPGQGTEQYF.

The chain employs TRBV27 and TRBJ2-7, with a tentative D call TRBD1 (5 bases). This CDR3 contains 12 residues. Trimming removed 6 bases from V and 9 bases from J, with 15 bases in between. Germline V lookup: CDR1 MNHEY, CDR2 SMNVEV (reference sequence). CDR3: CASSAGFIPQYF. The CDR3 region has the DNA TGTGCCAGCAGCGCAGGGTTCATCCCGCAGTACTTC.

The gene calls are TRBV6-1 and TRBJ2-5; D possibly corresponds to TRBD2 (6 bases). TRBJ2-7 explains the end of the DNA better; the J call may be wrong. This CDR3 has 16 amino acids. Germline-derived CDR1 and CDR2 are MNHNS and SASEGT. The CDR3 is CASSEEPYGGASEQYF. CDR3 in DNA: TGTGCCAGCAGTGAGGAGCCTTACGGGGGTGCGTCCGAGCAGTACTTC.